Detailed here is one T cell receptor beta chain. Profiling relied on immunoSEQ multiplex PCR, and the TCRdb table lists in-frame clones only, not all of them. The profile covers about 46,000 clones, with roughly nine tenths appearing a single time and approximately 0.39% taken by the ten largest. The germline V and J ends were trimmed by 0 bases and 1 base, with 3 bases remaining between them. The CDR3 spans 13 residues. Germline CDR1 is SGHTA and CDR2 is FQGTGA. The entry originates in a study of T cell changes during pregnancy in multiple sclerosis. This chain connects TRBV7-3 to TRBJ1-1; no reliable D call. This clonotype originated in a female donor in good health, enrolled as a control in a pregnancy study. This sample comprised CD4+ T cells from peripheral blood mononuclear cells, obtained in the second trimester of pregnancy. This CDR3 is CASSLTRNTEAFF. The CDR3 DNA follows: TGTGCCAGCAGCTTAACGAGGAACACTGAAGCTTTCTTT.